This TCR beta chain comes out of a study of cytomegalovirus exposure and HLA in healthy donors. Use of 60 Vbeta and 13 Jbeta primers characterized the PCR. The method was immunoSEQ multiplex PCR; TCRdb's version includes in-frame clones alone and lacks a portion of them. Its table records about 190,000 clones. The CDR3 is 11 amino acids. Germline CDR1 reads GTSNPN; CDR2 reads SVGIG (reference sequence). J lost 4 bases, V lost 5 bases, and 1 base had no gene match. The source material was PBMCs. This sequence joins TRBV30 and TRBJ2-5, with 7 nucleotides matching TRBD2. This sequence was found in a woman younger than 45 in good health and CMV-seropositive. The CDR3 region is CAWGEGETQYF. DNA of the CDR3: TGTGCCTGGGGGGAGGGAGAGACCCAGTACTTC.